This record looks at one T cell receptor beta chain sequence and its context. No antigen is known for it. The CDR3 has 13 residues. V lost 6 bases to trimming and J lost 3 bases, with 15 bases between them. Germline-derived CDR1 and CDR2 are SQVTM and ANQGSEA. This entry comes from a study of T cells in localized non-small cell lung cancer. The table came from immunoSEQ multiplex PCR; TCRdb's copy has only in-frame clones and leaves some out. The sample contains 1,500 or so clones, roughly a third of which appear only once. Study-wide results and limits: Longer overall survival accompanied higher blood T cell density. Uninvolved nearby lung showed the greatest T cell clonality, exceeding that found in tumor. Among the top 100 tumor clones, a median around 50 appeared in adjacent lung. Only one tumor region went through sequencing, so heterogeneity may still be there.

The chain joins TRBV29-1 to TRBJ2-7, with D hard to call. The TCR sequence derives from a male donor at least 60 years old with stage II squamous cell lung carcinoma. Sequencing was performed on normal lung tissue next to the tumor, taken before any cancer treatment. The CDR3, as DNA: TGCAGCGTCCGTCGTCTAGGAAACTACGAGCAGTACTTC. This sequence encodes CSVRRLGNYEQYF.